The T cell receptor (beta chain) described here comes from a study of shared clonotypes between healthy human individuals. About the study: Researchers assigned three CD4 naive, three CD4 memory, two CD8 naive and one CD8 memory plate to each donor. Study-wide findings and caveats: Clonotypes not shared had lower generation probabilities than those common to all four donors.

Measured with immunoSEQ multiplex PCR; TCRdb has only the in-frame clones, and not every one. Of 400,000 to 600,000 clones listed, approximately 95% are singletons. The donors were all Caucasian adults (living in Nashville, Tennessee). The CDR3 consists of 16 residues. V gave up 7 bases and J gave up 1 base, with 14 bases separating them. Per the germline V gene, CDR1 is MDHEN and CDR2 is SYDVKM. A note on this clone: Its specificity is not known.

Input material: naive CD4+ T cells sorted from blood. Subset indicated: CD45RA+ positively selected. The V and J genes are TRBV28 and TRBJ2-6, with D uncertain. The clonotype comes from a woman aged 30 to 39 in good health. The CDR3 reads CASTTKYRSGANVLTF. The CDR3 DNA follows: TGTGCCAGCACCACAAAATATCGGTCTGGGGCCAACGTCCTGACTTTC.